This T cell receptor (beta chain) derives from a study of T cells in Graves' hyperthyroidism and ophthalmopathy. Study-level points and caveats: Before onset, by a median of around 6.4 months, the model predicted ophthalmopathy. Also found in blood were most expanded thyroid clonotypes above 0.001.

Amplified TCR beta CDR3 regions derived from RNA transcripts. In the first-round RT-PCR of the TCR CDR3, the HTBI primer set was used. TCRdb fed the multiplex PCR reads into MiXCR, producing one record per CDR3 protein. This table has approximately 700,000 distinct CDR3 sequences, just under 45% appearing once. The germline V gene encodes CDR1 SGHRS and CDR2 YFSETQ. The CDR3 contains 15 residues. V was clipped by 5 bases and J by 5 bases; unmatched bases: 9. Uncontrolled infection, other autoimmune disease, pregnancy or lactation excluded patients. Diagnosis rested on symptoms, serum thyroxine and TRAb, thyroid ultrasound, and orbital computed tomography. A remark on this clonotype: Its antigen is not identified.

The sequence came from an adult man with Graves' disease, either hyperthyroidism or ophthalmopathy (not recorded which). The chain is built from TRBV5-1 and TRBJ1-5, with TRBD1 matching over 8 bases. The sequenced sample was peripheral blood or thyroid tissue (not recorded which). This CDR3 reads CASSPGTGGHQPQHF. The CDR3 DNA follows: TGCGCCAGCAGTCCCGGGACAGGTGGCCATCAGCCCCAGCATTTT.